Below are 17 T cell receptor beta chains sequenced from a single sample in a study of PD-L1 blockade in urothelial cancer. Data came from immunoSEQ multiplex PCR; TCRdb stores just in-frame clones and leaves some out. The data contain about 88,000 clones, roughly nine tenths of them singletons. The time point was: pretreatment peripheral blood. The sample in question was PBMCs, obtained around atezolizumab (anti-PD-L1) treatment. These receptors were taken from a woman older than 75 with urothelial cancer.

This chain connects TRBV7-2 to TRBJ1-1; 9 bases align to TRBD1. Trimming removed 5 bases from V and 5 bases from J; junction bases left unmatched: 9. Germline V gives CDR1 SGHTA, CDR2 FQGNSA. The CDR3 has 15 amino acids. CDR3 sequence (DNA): TGTGCCAGCAGCGACCGGGACAGGGCTCGAACTGAAGCTTTCTTT. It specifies CASSDRDRARTEAFF.

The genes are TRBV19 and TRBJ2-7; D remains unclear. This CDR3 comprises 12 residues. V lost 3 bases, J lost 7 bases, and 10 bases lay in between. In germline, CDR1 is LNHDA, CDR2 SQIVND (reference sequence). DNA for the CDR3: TGTGCCAGTAGTATGAGGAATGAAGAGCAGTACTTC. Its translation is CASSMRNEEQYF.

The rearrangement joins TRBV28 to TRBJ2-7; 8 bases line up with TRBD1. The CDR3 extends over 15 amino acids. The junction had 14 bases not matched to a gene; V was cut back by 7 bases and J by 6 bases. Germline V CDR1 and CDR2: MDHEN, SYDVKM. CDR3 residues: CASTFQGAGFGEQYF. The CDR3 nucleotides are TGTGCCAGCACATTTCAGGGGGCAGGGTTTGGCGAGCAGTACTTC.

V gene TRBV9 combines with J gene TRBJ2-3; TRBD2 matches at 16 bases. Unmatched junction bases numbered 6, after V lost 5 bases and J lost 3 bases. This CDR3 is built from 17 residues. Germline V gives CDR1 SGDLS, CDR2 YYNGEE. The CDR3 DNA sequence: TGTGCCAGCAGTTCTGGGACTAGCGGGAGGGATACAGATACGCAGTATTTT. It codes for CASSSGTSGRDTDTQYF.

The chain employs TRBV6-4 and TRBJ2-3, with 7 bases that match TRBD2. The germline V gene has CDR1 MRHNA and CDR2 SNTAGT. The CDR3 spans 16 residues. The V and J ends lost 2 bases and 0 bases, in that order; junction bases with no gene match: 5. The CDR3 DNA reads TGTGCCAGCAGTGACACTCTAGCGGCTAGCACAGATACGCAGTATTTT. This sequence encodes CASSDTLAASTDTQYF.

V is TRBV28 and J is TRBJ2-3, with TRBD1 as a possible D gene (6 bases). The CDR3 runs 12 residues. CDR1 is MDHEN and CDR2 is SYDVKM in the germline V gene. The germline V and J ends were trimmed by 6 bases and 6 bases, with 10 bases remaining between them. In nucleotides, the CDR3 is TGTGCCAGCAGATACGGACAGGATACGCAGTATTTT. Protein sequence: CASRYGQDTQYF.

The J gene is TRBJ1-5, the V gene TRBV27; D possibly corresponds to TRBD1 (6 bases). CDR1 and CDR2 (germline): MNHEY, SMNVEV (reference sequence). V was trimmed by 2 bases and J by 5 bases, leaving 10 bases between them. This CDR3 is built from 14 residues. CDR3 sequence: CASSLQGIDQPQHF. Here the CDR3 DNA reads TGTGCCAGCAGTTTACAGGGGATCGATCAGCCCCAGCATTTT.

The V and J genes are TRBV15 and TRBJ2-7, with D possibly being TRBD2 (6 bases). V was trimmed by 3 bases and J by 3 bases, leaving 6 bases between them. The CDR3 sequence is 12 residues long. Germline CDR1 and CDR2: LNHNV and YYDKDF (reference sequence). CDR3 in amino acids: CATSRDYYEQYF. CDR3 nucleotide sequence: TGTGCCACCAGCAGGGACTACTACGAGCAGTACTTC.

The CDR3 region has the DNA TGTGCCAGCAGCGCGGACATCTATCAGCCCCAGCATTTT. Translated, it gives CASSADIYQPQHF. This rearrangement joins TRBV6-4 to TRBJ1-5; a weak D match, TRBD1 (5 bases). This CDR3 has 13 residues. The V and J ends lost 6 bases and 5 bases respectively, with 11 bases between them. Germline CDR1 reads MRHNA; CDR2 reads SNTAGT.

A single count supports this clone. The CDR3 nucleotides read TGTGCCAGCAGCTTAGGGGAGTTGGCTAACTATGGCTACACCTTC. Translating it yields CASSLGELANYGYTF. V usage is TRBV7-9 and J usage is TRBJ1-2; D is unresolved. Germline values: CDR1 SEHNR, CDR2 FQNEAQ (reference sequence). The CDR3 is 15 residues long. Between the trimmed V and J ends, which lost 1 base and 0 bases, there was a span of 9 bases.

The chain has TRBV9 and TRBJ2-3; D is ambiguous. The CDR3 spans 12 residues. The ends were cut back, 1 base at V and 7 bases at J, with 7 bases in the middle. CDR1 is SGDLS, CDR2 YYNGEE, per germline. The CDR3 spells CASSVPRNTQYF. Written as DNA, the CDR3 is TGTGCCAGCAGCGTACCGCGGAATACGCAGTATTTT.

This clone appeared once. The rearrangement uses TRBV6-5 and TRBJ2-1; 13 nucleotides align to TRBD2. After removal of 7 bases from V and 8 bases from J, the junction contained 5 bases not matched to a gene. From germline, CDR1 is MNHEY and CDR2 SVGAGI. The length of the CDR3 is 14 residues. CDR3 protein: CASIRLAGGYEQFF. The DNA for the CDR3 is TGTGCCAGCATCCGACTAGCGGGAGGTTATGAGCAGTTCTTC.

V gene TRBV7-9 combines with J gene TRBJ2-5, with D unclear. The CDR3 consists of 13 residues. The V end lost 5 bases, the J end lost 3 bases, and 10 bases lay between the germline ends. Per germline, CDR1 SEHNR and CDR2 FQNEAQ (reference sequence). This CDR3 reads CASSRHRKETQYF. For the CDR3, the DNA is TGTGCCAGCAGCCGACACCGGAAAGAGACCCAGTACTTC.

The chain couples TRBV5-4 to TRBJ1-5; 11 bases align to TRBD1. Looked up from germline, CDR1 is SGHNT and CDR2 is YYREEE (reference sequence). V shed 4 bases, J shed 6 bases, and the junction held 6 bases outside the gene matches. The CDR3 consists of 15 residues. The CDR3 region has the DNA TGTGCCAGCAGCCCTGGACAGGGGGCGACTCAGCCCCAGCATTTT. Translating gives CASSPGQGATQPQHF.

The CDR3 DNA follows: TGTGCCAGTAGTACGCCCGACAGGGGGGTTTGGGAGCAGTACTTC. Translation gives CASSTPDRGVWEQYF. V gene TRBV19 combines with J gene TRBJ2-7, with 9 positions matching TRBD1. The CDR3 has 15 residues. Germline loops: CDR1 LNHDA, CDR2 SQIVND (reference sequence). J lost 7 bases, V lost 4 bases, and 11 bases had no gene match.

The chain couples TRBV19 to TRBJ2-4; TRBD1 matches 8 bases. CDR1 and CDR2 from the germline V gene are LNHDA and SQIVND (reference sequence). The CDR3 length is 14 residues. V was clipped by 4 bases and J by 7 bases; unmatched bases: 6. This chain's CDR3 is CASSTGTGRNIQYF. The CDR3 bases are TGTGCCAGTAGTACCGGGACAGGTCGGAACATTCAGTACTTC.

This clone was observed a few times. CDR3 protein: CASSPRGGTHTGELFF. DNA of the CDR3: TGTGCCAGCAGCCCCCGTGGCGGGACTCACACCGGGGAGCTGTTTTTT. The chain carries TRBV14 and TRBJ2-2; tentatively, D is TRBD2 (6 bases). Germline V gene lookup returns CDR1 SGHDN and CDR2 FVKESK. The CDR3 runs to 16 residues. Deletions cut 4 bases from V and 3 bases from J, with 15 bases between.